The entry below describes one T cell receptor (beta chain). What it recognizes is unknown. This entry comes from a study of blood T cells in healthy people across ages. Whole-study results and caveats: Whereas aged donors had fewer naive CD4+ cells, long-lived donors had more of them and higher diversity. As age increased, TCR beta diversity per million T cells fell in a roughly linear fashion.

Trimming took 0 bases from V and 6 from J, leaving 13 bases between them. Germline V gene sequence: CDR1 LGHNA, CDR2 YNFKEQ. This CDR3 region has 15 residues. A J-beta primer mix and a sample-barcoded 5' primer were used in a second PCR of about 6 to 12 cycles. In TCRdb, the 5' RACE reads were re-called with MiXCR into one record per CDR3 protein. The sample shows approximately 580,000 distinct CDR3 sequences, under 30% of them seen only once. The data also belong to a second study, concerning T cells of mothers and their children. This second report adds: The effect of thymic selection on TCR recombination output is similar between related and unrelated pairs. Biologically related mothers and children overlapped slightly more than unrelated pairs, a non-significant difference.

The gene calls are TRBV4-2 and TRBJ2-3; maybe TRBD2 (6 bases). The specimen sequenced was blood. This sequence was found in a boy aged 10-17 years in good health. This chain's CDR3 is CASSQERRAADTQYF. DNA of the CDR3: TGTGCCAGCAGCCAAGAGAGGAGGGCGGCGGATACGCAGTATTTT.